The rows below give T cell receptor beta chains drawn from one sample of a study of T-cell memory formation after mild COVID-19. A single record per CDR3 protein comes from TCRdb applying MiXCR to the 5' RACE reads. The table includes approximately 260,000 distinct CDR3 sequences, roughly 17% detected once. The sample comprised PBMCs or a T cell subset sorted from them (not recorded which). Receptors originate from a man aged 18 to 35 who had mild COVID-19 (a few samples of this study predate the infection). Cell type and time point are not known. Both conserved end residues are part of each CDR3. D genes are given only for firm matches. Clone size is given for some rows only: seen once, a few or many times, or a class if the clone is expanded.

clone_size: NA; j_call: TRBJ2-3; d_call: NA; v_call: TRBV25-1; cdr3_aa: CASSAPMDLAQYF; cdr3_nt: TGTGCCAGCAGTGCCCCTATGGATCTAGCGCAGTATTTT
clone_size: NA; j_call: TRBJ2-3; d_call: NA; v_call: TRBV5-1; cdr3_aa: CASSYQEGTSTDTQYF; cdr3_nt: TGCGCCAGCAGTTACCAGGAGGGTACTAGCACAGATACGCAGTATTTT
clone_size: NA; j_call: TRBJ2-5; d_call: NA; v_call: TRBV28; cdr3_aa: CASSPSPGTSVRTQYF; cdr3_nt: TGTGCCAGCAGTCCATCCCCCGGGACAAGCGTGAGGACCCAGTACTTC
clone_size: NA; j_call: TRBJ1-2; d_call: TRBD1; v_call: TRBV29-1; cdr3_aa: CSVEVGQGYGYTF; cdr3_nt: TGCAGCGTTGAAGTGGGACAGGGCTATGGCTACACCTTC
clone_size: NA; j_call: TRBJ2-1; d_call: NA; v_call: TRBV9; cdr3_aa: CASSVGSVLYNEQFF; cdr3_nt: TGTGCCAGCAGCGTGGGCAGTGTACTTTACAATGAGCAGTTCTTC
clone_size: NA; j_call: TRBJ2-2; d_call: TRBD2; v_call: TRBV9; cdr3_aa: CASSLAGGPITGELFF; cdr3_nt: TGTGCCAGCAGCCTAGCGGGGGGGCCGATCACCGGGGAGCTGTTTTTT
clone_size: NA; j_call: TRBJ2-2; d_call: NA; v_call: TRBV24-1; cdr3_aa: CATSQGQNTGELFF; cdr3_nt: TGTGCCACCAGCCAGGGCCAGAACACCGGGGAGCTGTTTTTT
clone_size: NA; j_call: TRBJ1-1; d_call: NA; v_call: TRBV5-6; cdr3_aa: CASSHPQIPTEAFF; cdr3_nt: TGTGCCAGCAGCCATCCTCAAATCCCCACTGAAGCTTTCTTT
clone_size: NA; j_call: TRBJ2-7; d_call: NA; v_call: TRBV4-1; cdr3_aa: CASSPEVRGEQYF; cdr3_nt: TGCGCCAGCAGCCCCGAGGTAAGGGGCGAGCAGTACTTC
clone_size: few; j_call: TRBJ2-3; d_call: TRBD2; v_call: TRBV10-3; cdr3_aa: CAIGLAGGGTDTQYF; cdr3_nt: TGTGCCATCGGACTAGCGGGGGGAGGCACAGATACGCAGTATTTT
clone_size: NA; j_call: TRBJ1-2; d_call: TRBD1; v_call: TRBV18; cdr3_aa: CASSGRTGQTPPYTF; cdr3_nt: TGTGCCAGCTCCGGCCGGACAGGCCAAACCCCACCCTACACCTTC
clone_size: few; j_call: TRBJ2-1; d_call: TRBD2; v_call: TRBV4-3; cdr3_aa: CASSRERGVYNEQFF; cdr3_nt: TGCGCCAGCAGCCGCGAGCGGGGGGTCTACAATGAGCAGTTCTTC
clone_size: NA; j_call: TRBJ2-1; d_call: TRBD2; v_call: TRBV7-2; cdr3_aa: CASSLWLAGGYNEQFF; cdr3_nt: TGTGCCAGCAGCTTATGGCTAGCGGGGGGATACAATGAGCAGTTCTTC
clone_size: few; j_call: TRBJ1-2; d_call: NA; v_call: TRBV6-5; cdr3_aa: CASSYSAGFIYGYTF; cdr3_nt: TGTGCCAGCAGTTACTCGGCAGGGTTTATCTATGGCTACACCTTC
clone_size: few; j_call: TRBJ1-1; d_call: NA; v_call: TRBV7-9; cdr3_aa: CASSTVRSRGAFF; cdr3_nt: TGTGCCAGCAGCACGGTCCGCTCTAGAGGAGCTTTCTTT
clone_size: NA; j_call: TRBJ1-5; d_call: TRBD1; v_call: TRBV12-3/TRBV12-4; cdr3_aa: CASSTGVGYQPQHF; cdr3_nt: TGTGCCAGCAGCACAGGGGTGGGGTATCAGCCCCAGCATTTT